A single sample gave rise to the 11 T cell receptor beta chains below, sequenced in a study of T cell responses to AZD1222 COVID-19 vaccine. Measured with immunoSEQ multiplex PCR; TCRdb has only the in-frame clones, and not every one. The sample lists approximately 120,000 clones; 84% were seen once. The sequences come from peripheral blood, collected 28 days after the second AZD1222 dose. All receptors derive from an adult who received the AZD1222 COVID-19 vaccine.

The chain uses TRBV18 and TRBJ1-2; D gene ambiguous. The V end lost 1 base, the J end lost 6 bases, and 6 bases lay between the germline ends. CDR3 length equals 12 residues. Germline lookup yields CDR1 KGHSH and CDR2 LQKENI. The CDR3 sequence: CASSPRADGYTF. In DNA form, the CDR3 reads TGTGCCAGCTCACCACGAGCTGATGGCTACACCTTC.

This clone was observed a few times. V usage is TRBV28 and J usage is TRBJ2-7; D is undetermined. CDR3 length: 12 residues. Trimming removed 10 bases from V and 3 bases from J, with 13 bases in between. Germline CDR1 reads MDHEN; CDR2 reads SYDVKM. The CDR3 spells CAISGGIYEQYF. The DNA for the CDR3 is TGTGCCATCTCGGGTGGGATCTACGAGCAGTACTTC.

This chain connects TRBV28 to TRBJ2-5; 7 bases line up with TRBD1. In germline, CDR1 is MDHEN, CDR2 SYDVKM. Trimming took 2 bases from V and 7 from J; bases not matched to a gene: 7. This CDR3 has 14 amino acids. CDR3 region: CASSLPGQEGTQYF. CDR3 DNA sequence: TGTGCCAGCAGTTTACCTGGACAGGAAGGGACCCAGTACTTC.

This clone was observed a single time. The chain couples TRBV11-2 to TRBJ2-5; 12 nucleotides line up with TRBD1. The CDR3 has 15 residues. Trimming removed 4 bases from V and 4 bases from J; junction bases left unmatched: 4. Germline CDR1 SGHAT, CDR2 FQNNGV. The CDR3 region is CASSSGTGGRETQYF. The CDR3 coding sequence is TGTGCCAGCAGCTCAGGGACAGGGGGCCGAGAGACCCAGTACTTC.

V is TRBV5-1 and J is TRBJ1-6; no clear D. Trimming cost V 4 bases and J 9 bases, with 14 bases left between them. In germline, CDR1 is SGHRS, CDR2 YFSETQ. This CDR3 has 14 residues. CDR3 loop: CASSPDNIASPLHF. The CDR3 nucleotides read TGCGCCAGCAGCCCCGACAACATCGCTTCACCCCTCCACTTT.

The chain couples TRBV12-3 or TRBV12-4 to TRBJ1-6; D gene ambiguous. Trimming removed 5 bases from V and 9 bases from J, with 11 bases in between. The CDR3 is 13 amino acids. CDR3 amino acids: CASSRREGSPLHF. The CDR3 coding sequence is TGTGCCAGCAGTCGGCGGGAGGGTTCACCCCTCCACTTT.

The genes are TRBV6-5 and TRBJ1-6; no reliable D call. Germline values: CDR1 MNHEY, CDR2 SVGAGI. The CDR3 spans 13 residues. The V and J ends lost 2 bases and 7 bases respectively, with 6 bases between them. The CDR3 region has the DNA TGTGCCAGCAGTTACACGGGGAATTCACCCCTCCACTTT. It encodes CASSYTGNSPLHF.

This clone appeared a few times. This chain joins TRBV29-1 and TRBJ1-4, with D tentatively TRBD1 (5 bases). Looked up from germline, CDR1 is SQVTM and CDR2 is ANQGSEA. V lost 6 bases and J lost 4, with 15 bases in between. CDR3 length: 14 residues. The CDR3 sequence: CSVTHQGVNEKLFF. DNA for the CDR3: TGCAGCGTCACCCATCAGGGAGTTAATGAAAAACTGTTTTTT.

V usage is TRBV19 and J usage is TRBJ1-2; no clear D. Deletions cut 5 bases from V and 1 base from J, with 5 bases between. The CDR3 is 12 residues long. Germline V gene data show CDR1 as LNHDA and CDR2 as SQIVND (reference sequence). CDR3 nucleotide sequence: TGTGCCAGTAGTCAGGTTAACTATGGCTACACCTTC. Encoded protein: CASSQVNYGYTF.

The chain combines TRBV4-1 with TRBJ2-1, with 10 bases identical to TRBD1. The germline CDR1 and CDR2 sequences are MGHRA and YSYEKL. CDR3 length equals 14 residues. The V segment lost 3 bases and the J segment 8 bases; nucleotides outside the gene matches: 4. DNA of the CDR3: TGCGCCAGCAGCCAGCCGGGACAGGGGCATGAGCAGTTCTTC. Translated, it gives CASSQPGQGHEQFF.

The V and J genes are TRBV28 and TRBJ2-7; D possibly uses TRBD1 or TRBD2 (7 bases each). This CDR3 has 15 amino acids. Germline V CDR1 and CDR2: MDHEN, SYDVKM. Trimming pared 5 bases from V and 1 base from J, leaving 15 bases between. The CDR3 DNA is TGTGCCAGCAGTCGCGGGGGACAGAGTTCCTACGAGCAGTACTTC. Translation gives CASSRGGQSSYEQYF.